This T cell receptor (beta chain) is from a study of shared clonotypes between healthy human individuals (dated by TCRdb to about 2020). For the wider study: The cohort comprised a couple of women and three men aged 18 to 49 years. To estimate repertoire size and how much clonotypes are shared between individuals, the study performed deep sequencing of blood TCR repertoires from a few healthy adults. Libraries were prepared and TCR repertoires were sequenced by different laboratories using diverse techniques, in order to increase sequencing depth and limit assay-specific biases. Between about 0.85 and 9.5 billion PBMCs per donor were obtained by leukapheresis. Paper-wide results and their limitations: Based on pairwise subsampling, the degree of clonotype sharing among donors was expected to be affected by sequencing depth. Because the study included a small number of donors, the genetic and exposure-history diversity represented was limited. Sampling was restricted to blood, and TCR repertoires in tissue are likely to differ from TCR repertoires in blood.

TCR CDR3 regions were amplified from genomic DNA by multiplex PCR using the deep immunoSEQ assay. Extracted genomic DNA from each cell subset was distributed evenly across all wells of several immunoSEQ 96-well plates, and each plate was treated as a replicate. For unsorted PBMC, roughly 0.3 ug of genomic DNA, equivalent to 25,000 to 35,000 T cell genomes, went into each replicate PCR. Ten immunoSEQ deep assay plates were used to sequence the unsorted PBMC genomic DNA. The purified libraries were quantified using a Qubit 3.0 fluorometer, sized with a Bioanalyzer 2100, and then quantified again using the KAPA Library Quantification kit. Each immunoSEQ 96-well plate was sequenced on its own single-read 150-cycle Illumina NextSeq 550 flow cell. Concerning the study's data processing: Because only junctional sequences without quality scores were contained in the immunoSEQ output, filtering matching that applied to full-length reads could not be performed. To assign V/J genes and CDR3, sequences were annotated against IMGT germline references using PyIR, a Python wrapper for IgBLAST v1.9. Any read was removed if the V/J assignment was weak (E-value above 1e-6), the CDR3 was missing, or the read contained stop codons, out-of-frame junctions, or ambiguous translated residues. A V3J clonotype was defined by an identical inferred V gene, J gene, and CDR3 amino acid sequence. To compute the percentage overlap between repertoires, the number of shared unique clonotypes was divided by the size of the smaller repertoire. Three approaches were used to assess repertoire richness: RTK rarefaction, the Chao1 estimator, and Recon v2.1 estimates of unobserved clonotypes. The clones in this table, taken by TCRdb from immuneACCESS, are in-frame only. Not every clone is retained; where verified, under half of the shortfall comes from an unresolved V gene, and the cause of the rest is unknown. V and J calls and clone size are copied from that table; D and trimming were computed from the DNA. Across this sample there are 400,000 to 550,000 clones, with roughly 78% seen only once. The top ten constitute roughly 12% of the sample.

With regard to this clone: No cognate antigen has been identified for it. No quality values exist for individual bases; no much larger clone is one base distant.

Clipping removes 4 bases from V and 1 base from J, with 9 as the unmatched junction base count. From a lookup of the germline V gene, CDR1 and CDR2 are SGHRS and YFSETQ. The CDR3 holds 19 amino acids from the cysteine to the phenylalanine. Solely the CDR3 DNA is kept, with 57 bases framed from the first base. Healthy HIV-negative adults with no recently reported acute infections or vaccinations were included as donors. Every donor was a Caucasian adult residing in Nashville, Tennessee, USA. In the unsorted samples, some 94 million PBMCs were counted, and genomic DNA was extracted using the QIAamp DNA Blood Mini kit. After blood collection by leukapheresis, PBMCs were isolated using Ficoll-Histopaque density gradient centrifugation and then cryopreserved in the vapor phase of liquid nitrogen.

The sequenced material came from PBMCs. The sequence is built from TRBV5-1 and TRBJ2-4; 15 nucleotides in the junction match TRBD2. This receptor was taken from a woman in her thirties or forties in good health. Some clones in this sample may be carry-over from other donors' samples. CDR3 region: CASSAGLAGGPAAKNIQYF. The nucleotide sequence reads as follows: TGCGCCAGCAGCGCCGGACTAGCGGGAGGGCCAGCGGCCAAAAACATTCAGTACTTC.